This record looks at one T cell receptor (beta chain) sequence and its context. Libraries were prepared by immunoSEQ multiplex PCR; TCRdb keeps only in-frame clonotypes and omits some of them. This table has a few million clones, approximately 93% appearing once. This sample was included in a study of shared clonotypes between healthy human individuals. There are 16 residues in the CDR3. The V gene's germline CDR1 is ENHRY and CDR2 SYGVKD. Trimming removed 4 bases at V and 2 bases at J, with 14 bases between. The source material was naive CD4+ T cells from PBMCs. Regarding subset: CD45RA+ positively selected. The chain combines TRBV10-3 with TRBJ2-2; TRBD2 is a possible D gene (5 bases). This receptor was taken from a man younger than 30 in good health. Some clones in this sample may be carry-over from other donors' samples. CDR3 bases: TGTGCCATCAGTGGCCTGGCGGGTATAAACACCGGGGAGCTGTTTTTT. Protein sequence: CAISGLAGINTGELFF.